The T cell receptor (beta chain) under discussion was sequenced for a study of regulatory T cells in long-lasting Graves disease. Time point indicated: persistent/refractory GD, antithyroid drugs over 5 years with positive TRAb. The TCR library was made from RNA that had been extracted from PBMCs in TRIzol. This clonotype was recorded at least ten times. Its specificity is unknown. Broader study findings: TCR diversity was lower in persistent than newly diagnosed Graves' disease.

CDR3 regions were amplified by Arm-PCR using iRepertoire HTBI primers to build TCR beta libraries. Under the authors' procedure: The samples yielded 62 TRBV and about 15 TRBJ segments. In TCRdb, the multiplex PCR reads were re-called with MiXCR into one record per CDR3 protein. These V and J calls derive from TCRdb rather than the authors' analysis. The profile covers 350,000 to 450,000 distinct CDR3 sequences, with roughly 24% appearing a single time and around a quarter taken by the ten largest. The specimen was peripheral blood mononuclear cells (PBMCs), collected when the disease was refractory, from a patient treated with antithyroid drugs. The sequence derives from a woman aged 35 to 49 with Graves disease.

The CDR3 region is CASSLESGLSEGEQFF. CDR3 DNA: TGTGCCAGCAGCTTAGAGTCGGGACTGTCGGAGGGTGAGCAGTTCTTC. The chain recombines TRBV7-3 with TRBJ2-1; perhaps TRBD2 as D (6 bases). The germline gives CDR1 SGHTA, CDR2 FQGTGA. CDR3 length: 16 residues. The germline V and J ends were trimmed by 2 bases and 9 bases, with 20 bases remaining between them.